The next 22 T cell receptor beta chains were all read from a single sample in a study of blood T cell repertoires in COVID-19. Here immunoSEQ multiplex PCR was the method, and the copy in TCRdb shows in-frame clones only, minus some. Among more than 95,000 clones listed, about 77% were seen once. What was sequenced was peripheral blood. The receptors originated from a human donor in a cohort sampled during active COVID-19.

CDR3: CSASYASQQETQYF. CDR3 DNA: TGCAGTGCTAGTTACGCCAGTCAGCAAGAGACCCAGTACTTC. The gene calls are TRBV20-1 and TRBJ2-5; D is ambiguous. The length of the CDR3 is 14 residues. Germline values: CDR1 DFQATT, CDR2 SNEGSKA (reference sequence). Trimming stripped 3 bases from V and 2 bases from J, with 13 bases between.

The chain couples TRBV7-2 to TRBJ2-5; a possible D gene is TRBD2 (5 bases). The CDR3 length is 16 residues. Trimming pared 5 bases from V and 2 bases from J, leaving 18 bases between. Germline CDR1 SGHTA, CDR2 FQGNSA. The DNA of the CDR3 is TGTGCCAGCAGCCGTCAAGGGAATAGCGTACAAGAGACCCAGTACTTC. Translating gives CASSRQGNSVQETQYF.

The chain uses TRBV28 and TRBJ2-1, with D perhaps matching TRBD1 (5 bases). Per germline, CDR1 MDHEN and CDR2 SYDVKM. This CDR3 has 14 amino acids. Between the trimmed V and J ends, which lost 7 bases and 0 bases, there was a span of 10 bases. CDR3 in DNA: TGTGCCAGCAATTCGGACAACTCCTACAATGAGCAGTTCTTC. It translates to CASNSDNSYNEQFF.

This chain links TRBV28 with TRBJ1-2, with 7 bases that match TRBD1. The CDR3 spans 14 residues. Germline values: CDR1 MDHEN, CDR2 SYDVKM. The trim removed 4 bases at V and 8 bases at J, leaving 10 bases unmatched. This chain's CDR3 is CASSSHDRARGYTF. CDR3 sequence (DNA): TGTGCCAGCAGTTCGCACGACAGGGCTCGGGGCTACACCTTC.

The chain couples TRBV4-2 to TRBJ2-5, with a weak D call TRBD2 (6 bases). The V and J ends lost 3 bases and 5 bases respectively, with 16 bases between them. This CDR3 contains 15 residues. Germline V lookup: CDR1 LGHNA, CDR2 YNFKEQ. The CDR3 sequence is CASSHGLGDSETQYF. The CDR3 DNA is TGTGCCAGCAGCCATGGGTTAGGGGACTCTGAGACCCAGTACTTC.

The chain joins TRBV18 to TRBJ1-5; D unresolved. Trimming removed 6 bases from V and 2 bases from J, with 14 bases in between. The CDR3 is 15 residues long. The germline V gene encodes CDR1 KGHSH and CDR2 LQKENI. This CDR3 reads CASSLQPSGNQPQHF. CDR3 in DNA: TGTGCCAGCTCGCTACAGCCTTCGGGCAATCAGCCCCAGCATTTT. Variable domain in full (rest from reference TRBV18 and TRBJ1-5): NAGVMQNPRHLVRRRGQEARLRCSPMKGHSHVYWYRQLPEEGLKFMVYLQKENIIDESGMPKERFSAEFPKEGPSILRIQQVVRGDSAAYFCASSLQPSGNQPQHFGDGTRLSIL.

The V and J genes are TRBV7-2 and TRBJ2-3, with D perhaps TRBD2 (5 bases). V was cut by 5 bases and J by 0 bases, with 9 bases left in between. This CDR3 has 14 residues. Germline CDR1 reads SGHTA; CDR2 reads FQGNSA. The CDR3: CASSAGVSTDTQYF. The CDR3 coding sequence is TGTGCCAGCAGCGCCGGGGTTAGCACAGATACGCAGTATTTT.

The chain employs TRBV11-2 and TRBJ2-7, with 11 positions matching TRBD1. V was clipped by 5 bases and J by 2 bases; unmatched bases: 5. CDR3 length: 15 amino acids. The germline V gene encodes CDR1 SGHAT and CDR2 FQNNGV. CDR3 coding DNA: TGTGCCAGCAGCATCGGACAGGGGGCCCCCTACGAGCAGTACTTC. Its protein is CASSIGQGAPYEQYF.

The genes are TRBV5-1 and TRBJ2-1, with TRBD2 matching over 12 bases. The ends lost 4 bases at V and 4 bases at J; junction bases unmatched: 6. The V gene's germline CDR1 is SGHRS and CDR2 YFSETQ. This CDR3 is 16 amino acids long. CDR3 bases: TGCGCCAGCAGCGAACGTACTAGCGGGAGGTACAATGAGCAGTTCTTC. Translation gives CASSERTSGRYNEQFF.

The chain recombines TRBV4-1 with TRBJ1-4; no definite D call. V gave up 4 bases and J gave up 2 bases, with 14 bases separating them. This CDR3 has 16 amino acids. The germline V gene encodes CDR1 MGHRA and CDR2 YSYEKL. The CDR3 DNA reads TGCGCCAGCAGCCCCTACGTCGGCGGGACTAATGAAAAACTGTTTTTT. Protein sequence: CASSPYVGGTNEKLFF.

This rearrangement joins TRBV28 to TRBJ2-5; D perhaps matches TRBD1 (6 bases). The length of the CDR3 is 13 residues. Germline CDR1 reads MDHEN; CDR2 reads SYDVKM. Trimming took 7 bases from V and 2 from J, leaving 11 bases between them. In DNA form, the CDR3 reads TGTGCCAGCAATGGACAGATTCAAGAGACCCAGTACTTC. This gives the protein CASNGQIQETQYF. Full variable domain (remainder filled in from reference TRBV28 and TRBJ2-5): DVKVTQSSRYLVKRTGEKVFLECVQDMDHENMFWYRQDPGLGLRLIYFSYDVKMKEKGDIPEGYSVSREKKERFSLILESASTNQTSMYLCASNGQIQETQYFGPGTRLLVL.

The chain uses TRBV6-6 and TRBJ2-3; 10 nucleotides agree with TRBD2. The CDR3 length is 15 residues. V was clipped by 5 bases and J by 6 bases; unmatched bases: 8. The germline gives CDR1 MNHNY, CDR2 SVGAGI (reference sequence). The CDR3 sequence: CASSDLAGAGDTQYF. The CDR3 DNA follows: TGTGCCAGCAGTGATCTAGCGGGAGCCGGGGATACGCAGTATTTT.

J is TRBJ2-3 and V is TRBV3-1 (or the pseudogene TRBV3-2), with TRBD2 as a possible D gene (5 bases). The V end lost 4 bases, the J end lost 0 bases, and 11 bases lay between the germline ends. The germline gives CDR1 LGHDT, CDR2 YNNKEL (reference sequence). The CDR3 sequence is 15 residues long. The CDR3 coding sequence is TGTGCCAGCAGCCCCAAACTAGAAAGCACAGATACGCAGTATTTT. It yields the protein CASSPKLESTDTQYF.

The rearrangement joins TRBV11-2 to TRBJ2-7; 13 nucleotides line up with TRBD2. The germline gives CDR1 SGHAT, CDR2 FQNNGV. With V trimmed by 5 bases and J by 5 bases, 6 bases remained unmatched. CDR3 length equals 15 residues. The CDR3 DNA is TGTGCCAGCAGCATCAGCGGACTAGCGGGAGACGAGCAGTACTTC. Protein: CASSISGLAGDEQYF.

The chain couples TRBV3-1 (or the pseudogene TRBV3-2) to TRBJ2-3, with TRBD1 as a possible D gene (5 bases). CDR1 is LGHDT, CDR2 YNNKEL, per germline (reference sequence). Trimming took 3 bases from V and 7 from J, leaving 14 bases between them. This CDR3 contains 14 residues. CDR3 sequence reads: CASSHGQGIYTQYF. The CDR3 bases are TGTGCCAGCAGCCATGGGCAGGGCATTTATACGCAGTATTTT.

The chain is built from TRBV7-2 and TRBJ2-7; D unresolved. CDR1 is SGHTA and CDR2 is FQGNSA in the germline V gene. This CDR3 is 14 amino acids long. The V end was cut by 3 bases, the J end by 0 bases, with 9 bases between. Here the CDR3 DNA reads TGTGCCAGCAGCTTCGAAGCGAGCTCCTACGAGCAGTACTTC. The encoded protein is CASSFEASSYEQYF. The full variable domain, rest sourced from reference TRBV7-2 and TRBJ2-7, is GAGVSQSPSNKVTEKGKDVELRCDPISGHTALYWYRQSLGQGLEFLIYFQGNSAPDKSGLPSDRFSAERTGGSVSTLTIQRTQQEDSAVYLCASSFEASSYEQYFGPGTRLTVT.

This chain connects TRBV2 to TRBJ2-5; 9 bases align to TRBD1. The junction had 10 bases not matched to a gene; V was cut back by 11 bases and J by 6 bases. From germline, CDR1 is SNHLY and CDR2 FYNNEI. The CDR3 totals 13 residues. CDR3 sequence (DNA): TGTGCCGGGGGGACAGGGAGGTTGAAGACCCAGTACTTC. Its protein product is CAGGTGRLKTQYF.

The chain has TRBV15 and TRBJ1-1; D is possibly TRBD1 (6 bases). The V gene lost 8 bases and the J gene lost 0 bases, with 16 bases spanning the gap. Germline CDR1 is LNHNV and CDR2 is YYDKDF (reference sequence). The CDR3 covers 15 residues. CDR3 nucleotides: TGTGCCACCGGCGGCCGACAGGCCGTGAACACTGAAGCTTTCTTT. It is translated as CATGGRQAVNTEAFF.

The V and J genes are TRBV4-3 and TRBJ1-6; TRBD1 agrees at 8 bases. CDR1 LGHNA and CDR2 YSLEER come from the germline V gene. CDR3 length: 16 amino acids. The trim removed 1 base at V and 7 bases at J, leaving 6 bases unmatched. For the CDR3, the DNA is TGCGCCAGCAGCCAAGCGAGGGACAGGTTAAATTCACCCCTCCACTTT. This codes for CASSQARDRLNSPLHF.

This CDR3 reads CASSPGQGTGYTF. CDR3 bases: TGTGCCAGCAGTCCGGGACAGGGGACGGGCTACACCTTC. V is TRBV7-3 and J is TRBJ1-2; 10 bases fit TRBD1. Germline CDR1 SGHTA, CDR2 FQGTGA. J lost 8 bases, V lost 6 bases, and 6 bases had no gene match. This CDR3 region has 13 residues.

Here the CDR3 reads CASSYSSSGSYEQYF. CDR3 nucleotide sequence: TGTGCCAGCAGTTACTCGTCTAGCGGGAGCTACGAGCAGTACTTC. This sequence joins TRBV6-2 or TRBV6-3 and TRBJ2-7; TRBD2 matches at 10 bases. Unmatched junction bases numbered 2, after V lost 0 bases and J lost 3 bases. The CDR3 runs 15 residues. The germline gives CDR1 MNHEY, CDR2 SVGEGT.

There are a few counts of this clone. The gene calls are TRBV6-2 or TRBV6-3 and TRBJ1-1, with TRBD1 as a possible D gene (6 bases). The CDR3 has 14 amino acids. Germline V lookup: CDR1 MNHEY, CDR2 SVGEGT. The V end lost 2 bases, the J end lost 6 bases, and 13 bases lay between the germline ends. CDR3 nucleotides: TGTGCCAGCAGTTACCGGGGGGCGAGGTCTGAAGCTTTCTTT. Residues: CASSYRGARSEAFF.